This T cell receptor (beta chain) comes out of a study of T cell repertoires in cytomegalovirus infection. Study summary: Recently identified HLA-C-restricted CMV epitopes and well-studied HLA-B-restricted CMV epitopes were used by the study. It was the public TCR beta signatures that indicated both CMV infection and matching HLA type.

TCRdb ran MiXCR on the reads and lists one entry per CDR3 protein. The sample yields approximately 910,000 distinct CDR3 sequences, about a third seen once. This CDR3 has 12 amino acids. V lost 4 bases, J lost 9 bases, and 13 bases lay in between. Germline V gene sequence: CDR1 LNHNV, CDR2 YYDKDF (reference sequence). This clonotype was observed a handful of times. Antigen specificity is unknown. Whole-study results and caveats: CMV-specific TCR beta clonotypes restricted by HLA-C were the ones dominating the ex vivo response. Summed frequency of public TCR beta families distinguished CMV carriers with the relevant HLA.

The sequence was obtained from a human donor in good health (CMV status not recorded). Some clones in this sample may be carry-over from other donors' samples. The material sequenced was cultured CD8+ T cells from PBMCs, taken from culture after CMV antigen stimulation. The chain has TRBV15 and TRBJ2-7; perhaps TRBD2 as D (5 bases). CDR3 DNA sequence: TGTGCCACCAGCAATAGGGAGCCGGGGCAGTACTTC. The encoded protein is CATSNREPGQYF.